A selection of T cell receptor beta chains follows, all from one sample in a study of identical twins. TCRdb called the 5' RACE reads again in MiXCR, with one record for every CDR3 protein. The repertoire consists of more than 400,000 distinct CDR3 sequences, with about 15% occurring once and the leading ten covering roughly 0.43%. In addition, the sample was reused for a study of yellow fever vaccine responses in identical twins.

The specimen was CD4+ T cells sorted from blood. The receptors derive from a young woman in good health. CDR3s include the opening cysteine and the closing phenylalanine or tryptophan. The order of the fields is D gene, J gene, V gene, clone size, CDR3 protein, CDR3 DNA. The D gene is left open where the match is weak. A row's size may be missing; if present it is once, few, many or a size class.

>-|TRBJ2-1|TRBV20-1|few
CSAPVRINEQFF
TGCAGTGCCCCAGTACGGATCAATGAGCAGTTCTTC
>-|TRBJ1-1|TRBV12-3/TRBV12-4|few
CASSLVWVNTEAFF
TGTGCCAGCAGTTTAGTTTGGGTGAACACTGAAGCTTTCTTT
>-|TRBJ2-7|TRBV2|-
CASSEMGEQYF
TGTGCCAGCAGTGAAATGGGGGAGCAGTACTTC
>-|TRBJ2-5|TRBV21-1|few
CASTTPPGEVGQKETQYF
TGTGCCAGCACCACTCCTCCCGGGGAGGTGGGACAAAAAGAGACCCAGTACTTC
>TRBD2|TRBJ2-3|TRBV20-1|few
CSASWGGRTDTQYF
TGCAGTGCTAGCTGGGGGGGGAGGACAGATACGCAGTATTTT
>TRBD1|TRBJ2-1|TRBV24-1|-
CATRTGTGNEQFF
TGTGCCACCAGAACCGGGACAGGGAATGAGCAGTTCTTC
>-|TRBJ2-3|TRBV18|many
CASSPPLTAGDTQYF
TGTGCCAGCTCACCACCTCTAACAGCTGGAGATACGCAGTATTTT
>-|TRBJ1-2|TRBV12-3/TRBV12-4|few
CASSFDDRSHTF
TGTGCCAGCAGTTTTGATGACAGGTCCCACACCTTC
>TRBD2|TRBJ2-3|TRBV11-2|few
CASSLGFNIGGSSDTQYF
TGTGCCAGCAGCTTAGGTTTTAATATAGGCGGGAGTTCGGATACGCAGTATTTT
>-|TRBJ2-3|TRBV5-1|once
CASSLDSRRSTDTQYF
TGCGCCAGCAGCTTAGATTCTAGAAGAAGCACAGATACGCAGTATTTT
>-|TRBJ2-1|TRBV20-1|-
CSARVRVQNNEQFF
TGCAGTGCTAGAGTTAGGGTACAGAACAATGAGCAGTTCTTC
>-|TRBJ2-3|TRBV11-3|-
CASSRYASTDTQYF
TGTGCCAGCAGCCGGTACGCTAGCACAGATACGCAGTATTTT
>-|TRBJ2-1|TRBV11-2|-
CASSSISWGTPTYNEQFF
TGTGCCAGCAGCTCAATCTCCTGGGGGACCCCTACCTACAATGAGCAGTTCTTC
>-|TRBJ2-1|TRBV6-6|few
CASTVSGGNEQFF
TGTGCCAGCACCGTAAGTGGGGGCAATGAGCAGTTCTTC
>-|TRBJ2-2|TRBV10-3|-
CAISETLNTGELFF
TGTGCCATCAGTGAGACGTTGAACACCGGGGAGCTGTTTTTT
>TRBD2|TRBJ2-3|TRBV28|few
CASSLRGVTQYF
TGTGCCAGCAGTTTACGGGGGGTTACGCAGTATTTT
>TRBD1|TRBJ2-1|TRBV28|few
CASSLYGTGVNEQFF
TGTGCCAGCAGTTTATATGGGACAGGCGTCAATGAGCAGTTCTTC
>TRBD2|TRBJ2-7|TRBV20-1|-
CSARDTLAGREQYF
TGCAGTGCTAGAGATACTTTAGCGGGAAGGGAGCAGTACTTC
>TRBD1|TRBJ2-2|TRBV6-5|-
CASSYSGQGSGVLFF
TGTGCCAGCAGTTACTCAGGACAGGGATCCGGGGTGCTGTTTTTT
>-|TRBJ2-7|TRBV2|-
CASSEARGRKPF
TGTGCCAGCAGTGAAGCGCGGGGCAGGAAGCCCTTC
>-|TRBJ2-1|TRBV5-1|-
CASSSPDSNSYNEQFF
TGCGCCAGCAGCTCCCCGGACTCGAACTCCTACAATGAGCAGTTCTTC
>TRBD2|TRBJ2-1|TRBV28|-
CASRNLAGGYNEQFF
TGTGCCAGCAGGAATCTAGCGGGGGGGTACAATGAGCAGTTCTTC
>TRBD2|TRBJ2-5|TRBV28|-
CASSKLAGEGLKTQYF
TGTGCCAGCAGTAAACTAGCGGGCGAGGGCCTGAAGACCCAGTACTTC
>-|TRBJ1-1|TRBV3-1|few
CASSRYHRSGLNTEAFF
TGTGCCAGCAGCCGATACCATCGGTCAGGATTGAACACTGAAGCTTTCTTT
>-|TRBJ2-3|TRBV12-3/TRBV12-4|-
CASSLRDFTDTQYF
TGTGCCAGCAGTTTACGGGACTTCACAGATACGCAGTATTTT
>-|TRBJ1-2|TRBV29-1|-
CSVVGPDSGRSYGYTF
TGCAGCGTTGTGGGACCCGACAGCGGAAGGAGCTATGGCTACACCTTC
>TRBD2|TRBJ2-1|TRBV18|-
CASSPGPGEGSSYNEQFF
TGTGCCAGCTCACCTGGCCCTGGGGAGGGCAGCTCCTACAATGAGCAGTTCTTC
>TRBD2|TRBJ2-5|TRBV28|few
CASSGLGLAEETQYF
TGTGCCAGCTCCGGCCTGGGACTAGCGGAAGAGACCCAGTACTTC
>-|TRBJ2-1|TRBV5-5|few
CASSRGRGNSYNEQFF
TGTGCCAGCAGCCGAGGACGGGGAAACTCCTACAATGAGCAGTTCTTC
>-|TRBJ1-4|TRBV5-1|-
CASSLASGGEEKLFF
TGCGCCAGCAGCTTGGCCTCGGGCGGGGAAGAAAAACTGTTTTTT
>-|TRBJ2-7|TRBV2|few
CASSGGGSRYEQYF
TGTGCCAGCAGTGGCGGAGGGAGCCGCTACGAGCAGTACTTC
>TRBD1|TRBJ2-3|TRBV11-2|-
CASSLVPGQGADTQYF
TGTGCCAGCAGCTTAGTCCCGGGACAGGGTGCAGATACGCAGTATTTT
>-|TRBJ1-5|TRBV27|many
CASSLLYGDQPQHF
TGTGCCAGCAGTTTATTGTACGGGGATCAGCCCCAGCATTTT
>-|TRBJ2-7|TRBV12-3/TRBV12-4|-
CASSFSNRFGEQYF
TGTGCCAGCAGTTTCTCCAACAGGTTCGGCGAGCAGTACTTC
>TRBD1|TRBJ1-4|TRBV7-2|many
CASSLGDRVTNEKLFF
TGTGCCAGCAGCTTAGGAGACAGGGTGACTAATGAAAAACTGTTTTTT
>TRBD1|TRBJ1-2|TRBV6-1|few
CASLRMTGVGGYTF
TGTGCCAGCCTCCGTATGACAGGGGTGGGTGGCTACACCTTC
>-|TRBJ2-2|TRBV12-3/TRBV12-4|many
CASSLFPGELFF
TGTGCCAGCAGTTTATTTCCCGGGGAGCTGTTTTTT
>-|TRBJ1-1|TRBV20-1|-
CSASPTSGNQAFF
TGCAGTGCTTCTCCCACCTCGGGAAATCAGGCTTTCTTT
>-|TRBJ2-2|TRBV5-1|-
CASSYGTPTGELFF
TGCGCCAGCAGCTATGGGACACCCACCGGGGAGCTGTTTTTT
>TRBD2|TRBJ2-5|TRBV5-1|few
CASSPLGLVGTETQYF
TGCGCCAGCAGCCCCCTTGGACTAGTGGGGACGGAGACCCAGTACTTC
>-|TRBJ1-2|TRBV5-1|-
CASSSGDGSGYGYTF
TGCGCCAGCAGCTCGGGGGACGGAAGCGGCTATGGCTACACCTTC
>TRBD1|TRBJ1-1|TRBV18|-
CASSPAGTGGRTEAFF
TGTGCCAGCTCACCAGCCGGGACAGGGGGGAGGACTGAAGCTTTCTTT
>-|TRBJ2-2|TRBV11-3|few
CASSLGWSGELFF
TGTGCCAGCAGCTTAGGCTGGTCCGGGGAGCTGTTTTTT
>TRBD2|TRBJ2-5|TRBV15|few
CATSRGGLAGQETQYF
TGTGCCACCAGCAGAGGGGGACTAGCGGGACAAGAGACCCAGTACTTC
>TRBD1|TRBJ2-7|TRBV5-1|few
CASSKGGASHEQYF
TGCGCCAGCAGTAAAGGGGGCGCTTCCCACGAGCAGTACTTC
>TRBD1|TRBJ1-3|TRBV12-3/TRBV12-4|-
CASSLDRGNTIYF
TGTGCCAGCAGTTTGGACAGGGGAAACACCATATATTTT
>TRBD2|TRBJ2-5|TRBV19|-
CASSPWTSGRARETQYF
TGTGCCAGTAGTCCTTGGACTAGCGGGAGGGCCAGGGAGACCCAGTACTTC
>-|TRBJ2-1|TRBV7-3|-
CASMGAAANEQFF
TGTGCCAGCATGGGGGCCGCGGCCAATGAGCAGTTCTTC